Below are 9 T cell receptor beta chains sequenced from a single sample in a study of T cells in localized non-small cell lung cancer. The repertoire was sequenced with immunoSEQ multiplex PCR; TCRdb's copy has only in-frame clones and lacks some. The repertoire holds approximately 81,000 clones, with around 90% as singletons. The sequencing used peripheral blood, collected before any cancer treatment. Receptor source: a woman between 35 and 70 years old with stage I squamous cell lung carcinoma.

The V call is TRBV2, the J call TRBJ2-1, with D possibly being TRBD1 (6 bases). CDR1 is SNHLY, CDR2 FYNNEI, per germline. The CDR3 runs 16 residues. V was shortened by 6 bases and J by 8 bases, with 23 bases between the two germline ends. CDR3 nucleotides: TGTGCCAGCAGGGTCACCGGGACACCTCTCCGCTATGAGCAGTTCTTC. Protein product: CASRVTGTPLRYEQFF.

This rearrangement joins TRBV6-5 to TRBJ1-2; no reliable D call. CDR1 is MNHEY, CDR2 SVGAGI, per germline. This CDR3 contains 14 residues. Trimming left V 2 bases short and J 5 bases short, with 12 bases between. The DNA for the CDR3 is TGTGCCAGCAGTTACGGCTCGGTTAATTATGGCTACACCTTC. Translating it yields CASSYGSVNYGYTF.

CDR3 in amino acids: CASSPRTGKDTQYF. The CDR3 nucleotides are TGTGCCAGCTCCCCAAGGACAGGGAAAGATACGCAGTATTTT. The chain employs TRBV18 and TRBJ2-3; 8 bases line up with TRBD1. CDR1 KGHSH and CDR2 LQKENI come from the germline V gene. The CDR3 sequence is 14 residues long. V lost 6 bases to trimming and J lost 5 bases; unmatched junction nucleotides: 7.

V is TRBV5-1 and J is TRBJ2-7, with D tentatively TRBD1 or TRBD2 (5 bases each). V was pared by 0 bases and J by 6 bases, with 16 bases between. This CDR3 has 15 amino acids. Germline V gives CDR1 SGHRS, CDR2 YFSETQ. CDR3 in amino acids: CASSLAGTSPLEQYF. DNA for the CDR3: TGCGCCAGCAGCTTGGCCGGGACCTCCCCTCTCGAGCAGTACTTC.

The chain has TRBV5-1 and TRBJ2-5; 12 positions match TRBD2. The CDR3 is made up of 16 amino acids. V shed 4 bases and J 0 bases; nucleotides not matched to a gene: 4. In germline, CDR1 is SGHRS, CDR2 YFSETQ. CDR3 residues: CASSQRLAGDQETQYF. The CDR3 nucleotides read TGCGCCAGCAGCCAGAGACTAGCGGGGGACCAAGAGACCCAGTACTTC.

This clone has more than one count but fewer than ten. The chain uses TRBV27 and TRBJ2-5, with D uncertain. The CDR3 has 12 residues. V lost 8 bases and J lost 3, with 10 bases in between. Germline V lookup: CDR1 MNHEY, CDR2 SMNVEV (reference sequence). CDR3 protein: CASGVPKETQYF. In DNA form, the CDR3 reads TGTGCCAGCGGGGTCCCAAAAGAGACCCAGTACTTC.

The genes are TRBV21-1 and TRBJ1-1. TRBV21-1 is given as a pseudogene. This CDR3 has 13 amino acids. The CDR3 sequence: CASSKDSGVEAFF. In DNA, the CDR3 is TGTGCCAGCAGCAAAGATTCGGGGGTTGAAGCTTTCTTT.

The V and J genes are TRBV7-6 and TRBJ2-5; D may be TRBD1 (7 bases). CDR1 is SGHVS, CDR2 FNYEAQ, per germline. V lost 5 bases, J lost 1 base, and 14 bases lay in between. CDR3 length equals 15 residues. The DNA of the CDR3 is TGTGCCAGCAGCCTGGAGGGACAGCTCCAAGAGACCCAGTACTTC. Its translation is CASSLEGQLQETQYF.

The CDR3 region has the DNA TGCGCCAGCAGCCAAGAATACTATGATACGCAGTATTTT. This sequence encodes CASSQEYYDTQYF. This chain joins TRBV4-1 and TRBJ2-3, with D hard to call. Germline V gene data show CDR1 as MGHRA and CDR2 as YSYEKL. V dropped 0 bases and J dropped 6 bases, with 7 bases sitting between them. CDR3 length equals 13 residues.